This section outlines one TCR beta chain sequence together with its context. This sample was taken from a study of blood T cell repertoires in COVID-19. On the study more broadly: Acute and convalescent COVID-19 samples came from the United States, Italy and Spain. In each case, the material was cDNA or gDNA derived from T cells, B-cell-depleted T cells, or PBMCs.

Per the authors' pipeline: Reference gene primers were amplified, and this amplification served to estimate nucleated cell counts. Measured with immunoSEQ multiplex PCR; TCRdb has only the in-frame clones, and not every one. V and J calls and clone size are given by that table; D and trimming were obtained from the DNA. Of approximately 59,000 clones listed, roughly 90% are singletons. CDR1 is MNHNY and CDR2 is SVGAGI in the germline V gene (reference sequence). This CDR3 has 16 residues. V gave up 0 bases and J gave up 5 bases, with 13 bases separating them. The clonotype was recovered from a human donor in a cohort sampled during active COVID-19. J is TRBJ2-2 and V is TRBV6-6, with D possibly being TRBD1 (7 bases). The specimen was peripheral blood. The CDR3 is CASSYSRRGRTGELFF. The DNA of the CDR3 is TGTGCCAGCAGTTACTCGAGGAGGGGGCGTACCGGGGAGCTGTTTTTT.